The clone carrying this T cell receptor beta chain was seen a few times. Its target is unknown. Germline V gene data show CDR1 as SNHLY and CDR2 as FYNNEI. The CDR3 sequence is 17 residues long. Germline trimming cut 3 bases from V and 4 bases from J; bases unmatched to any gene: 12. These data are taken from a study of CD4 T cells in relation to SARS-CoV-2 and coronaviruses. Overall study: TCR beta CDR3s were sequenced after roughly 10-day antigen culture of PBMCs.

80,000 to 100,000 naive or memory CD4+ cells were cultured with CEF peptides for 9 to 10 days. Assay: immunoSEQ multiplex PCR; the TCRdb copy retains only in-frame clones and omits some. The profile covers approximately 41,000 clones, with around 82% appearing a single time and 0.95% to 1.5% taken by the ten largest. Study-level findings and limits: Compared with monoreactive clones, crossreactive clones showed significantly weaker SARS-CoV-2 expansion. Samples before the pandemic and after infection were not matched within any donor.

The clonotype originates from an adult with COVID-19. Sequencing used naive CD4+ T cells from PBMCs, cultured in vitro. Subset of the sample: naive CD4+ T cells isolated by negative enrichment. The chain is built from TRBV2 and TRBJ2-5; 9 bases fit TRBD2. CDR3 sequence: CASSELAGGVVGETQYF. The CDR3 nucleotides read TGTGCCAGCAGTGAGTTGGCGGGAGGGGTTGTAGGAGAGACCCAGTACTTC.